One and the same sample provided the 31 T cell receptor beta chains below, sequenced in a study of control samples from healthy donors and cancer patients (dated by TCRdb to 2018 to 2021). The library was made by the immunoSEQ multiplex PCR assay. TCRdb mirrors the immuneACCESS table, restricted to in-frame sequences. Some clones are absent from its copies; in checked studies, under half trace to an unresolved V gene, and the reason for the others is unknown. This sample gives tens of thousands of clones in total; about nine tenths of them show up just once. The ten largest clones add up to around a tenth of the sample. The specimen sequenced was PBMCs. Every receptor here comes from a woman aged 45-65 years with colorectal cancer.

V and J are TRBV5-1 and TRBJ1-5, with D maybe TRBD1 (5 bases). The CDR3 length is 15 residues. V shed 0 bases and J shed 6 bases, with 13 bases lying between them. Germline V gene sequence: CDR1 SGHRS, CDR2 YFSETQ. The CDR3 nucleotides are TGCGCCAGCAGCTTGGCAGGGCAGTCTGCTCAGCCCCAGCATTTT. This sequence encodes CASSLAGQSAQPQHF.

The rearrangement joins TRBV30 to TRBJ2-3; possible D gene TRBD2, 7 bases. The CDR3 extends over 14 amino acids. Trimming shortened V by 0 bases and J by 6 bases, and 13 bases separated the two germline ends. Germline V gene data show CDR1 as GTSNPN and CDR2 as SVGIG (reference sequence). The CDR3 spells CAWSVGGAADTQYF. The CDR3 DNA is TGTGCCTGGAGTGTGGGGGGGGCGGCGGATACGCAGTATTTT.

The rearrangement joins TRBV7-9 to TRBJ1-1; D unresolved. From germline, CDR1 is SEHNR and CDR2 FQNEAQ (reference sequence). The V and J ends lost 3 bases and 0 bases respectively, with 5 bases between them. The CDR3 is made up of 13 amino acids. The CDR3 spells CASSFNLNTEAFF. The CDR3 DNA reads TGTGCCAGCAGCTTCAACCTGAACACTGAAGCTTTCTTT.

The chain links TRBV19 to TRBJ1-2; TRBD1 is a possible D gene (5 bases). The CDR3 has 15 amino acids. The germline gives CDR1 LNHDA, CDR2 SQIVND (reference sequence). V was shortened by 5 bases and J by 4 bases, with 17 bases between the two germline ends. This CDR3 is CASSGPGLVFYGYTF. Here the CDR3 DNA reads TGTGCCAGTAGTGGGCCGGGACTGGTCTTCTATGGCTACACCTTC.

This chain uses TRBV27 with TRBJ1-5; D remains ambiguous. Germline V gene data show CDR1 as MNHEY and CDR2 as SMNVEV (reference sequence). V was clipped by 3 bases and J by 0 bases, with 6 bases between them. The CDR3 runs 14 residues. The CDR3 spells CASSFGHSNQPQHF. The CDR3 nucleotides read TGTGCCAGCAGTTTCGGGCATAGCAATCAGCCCCAGCATTTT.

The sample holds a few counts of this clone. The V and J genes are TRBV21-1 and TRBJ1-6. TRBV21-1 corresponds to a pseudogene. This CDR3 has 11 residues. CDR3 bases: TGTGCCAGCGCGTGGAGCTCACCCCTCCACTTT. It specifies CASAWSSPLHF.

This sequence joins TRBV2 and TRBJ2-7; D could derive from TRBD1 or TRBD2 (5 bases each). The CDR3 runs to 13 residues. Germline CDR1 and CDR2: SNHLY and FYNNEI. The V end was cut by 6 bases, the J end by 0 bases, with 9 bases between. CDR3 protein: CASRDGTSYEQYV. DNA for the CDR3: TGTGCCAGCAGAGACGGGACCTCCTACGAGCAGTACGTC.

CDR3 nucleotides: TGCGCCAGCAGCCATTCCGGGACGGCGTCCTTTGAGCAGTTCTTC. It codes for CASSHSGTASFEQFF. This sequence joins TRBV4-1 and TRBJ2-1; TRBD1 or TRBD2 may be the D gene (5 bases each). V was shortened by 3 bases and J by 9 bases, with 18 bases between the two germline ends. Germline V gene sequence: CDR1 MGHRA, CDR2 YSYEKL. This CDR3 spans 15 amino acids.

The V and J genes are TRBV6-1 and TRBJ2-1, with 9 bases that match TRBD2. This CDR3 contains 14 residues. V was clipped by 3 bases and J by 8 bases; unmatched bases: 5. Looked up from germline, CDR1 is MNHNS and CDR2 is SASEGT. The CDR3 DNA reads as TGTGCCAGCAGTGAGGGCGGGGGGGCAGATGAGCAGTTCTTC. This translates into CASSEGGGADEQFF.

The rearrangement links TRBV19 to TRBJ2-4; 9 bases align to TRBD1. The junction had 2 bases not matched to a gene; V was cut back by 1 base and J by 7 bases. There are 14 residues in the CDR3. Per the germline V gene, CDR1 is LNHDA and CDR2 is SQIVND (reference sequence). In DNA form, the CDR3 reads TGTGCCAGTAGTATAGCGGGGACAGGGAACATTCAGTACTTC. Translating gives CASSIAGTGNIQYF.

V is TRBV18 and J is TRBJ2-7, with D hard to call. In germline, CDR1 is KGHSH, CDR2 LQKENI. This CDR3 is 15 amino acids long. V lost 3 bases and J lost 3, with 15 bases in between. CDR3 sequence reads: CASSPSQTTDYEQYV. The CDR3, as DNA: TGTGCCAGCTCACCCTCCCAAACTACAGACTACGAGCAGTACGTC.

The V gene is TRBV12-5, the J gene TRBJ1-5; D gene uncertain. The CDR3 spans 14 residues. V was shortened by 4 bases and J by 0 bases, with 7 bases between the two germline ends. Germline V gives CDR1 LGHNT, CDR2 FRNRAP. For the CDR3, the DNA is TGTGCTAGTGGTTCGGACCGTAGCAATCAGCCCCAGCATTTT. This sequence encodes CASGSDRSNQPQHF.

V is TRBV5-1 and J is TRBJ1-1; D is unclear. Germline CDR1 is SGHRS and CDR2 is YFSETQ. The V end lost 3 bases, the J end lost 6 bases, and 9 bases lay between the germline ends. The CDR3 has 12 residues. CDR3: CASSSRVSEAFF. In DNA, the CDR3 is TGCGCCAGCAGCTCCCGGGTTTCTGAAGCTTTCTTT.

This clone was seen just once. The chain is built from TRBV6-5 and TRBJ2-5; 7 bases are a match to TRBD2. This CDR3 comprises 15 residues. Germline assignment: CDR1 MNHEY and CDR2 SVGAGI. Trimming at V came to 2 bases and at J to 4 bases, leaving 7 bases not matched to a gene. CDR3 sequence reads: CASSYSSGRGETQYF. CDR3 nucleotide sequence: TGTGCCAGCAGTTACAGTAGCGGGCGAGGAGAGACCCAGTACTTC.

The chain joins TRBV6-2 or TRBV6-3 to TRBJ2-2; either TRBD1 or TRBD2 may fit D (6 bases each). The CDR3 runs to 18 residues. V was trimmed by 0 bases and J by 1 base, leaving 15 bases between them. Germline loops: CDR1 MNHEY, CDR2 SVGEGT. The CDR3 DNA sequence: TGTGCCAGCAGTTACTCGGTCCGGGGGCGGAAGAACACCGGGGAGCTGTTTTTT. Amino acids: CASSYSVRGRKNTGELFF.

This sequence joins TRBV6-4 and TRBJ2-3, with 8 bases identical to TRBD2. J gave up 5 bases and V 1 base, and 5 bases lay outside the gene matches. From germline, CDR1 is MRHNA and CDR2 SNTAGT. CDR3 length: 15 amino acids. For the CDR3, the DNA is TGTGCCAGCAGTGACTATAGCGGGGAGAGAGATACGCAGTATTTT. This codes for CASSDYSGERDTQYF.

Here the CDR3 DNA reads TGTGCCAGCAGCTTGGCGGCCAACGTCCTGACTTTC. Amino acid sequence: CASSLAANVLTF. The gene calls are TRBV2 and TRBJ2-6; D call uncertain. Germline values: CDR1 SNHLY, CDR2 FYNNEI. This CDR3 comprises 12 residues. The V gene lost 6 bases and the J gene lost 6 bases, with 6 bases spanning the gap.

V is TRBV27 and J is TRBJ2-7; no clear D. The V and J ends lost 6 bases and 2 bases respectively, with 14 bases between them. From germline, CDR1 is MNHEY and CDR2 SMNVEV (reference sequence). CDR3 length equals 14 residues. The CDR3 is CASSPRPPPYEQYV. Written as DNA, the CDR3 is TGTGCCAGCAGCCCCAGACCCCCCCCCTACGAGCAGTACGTC.

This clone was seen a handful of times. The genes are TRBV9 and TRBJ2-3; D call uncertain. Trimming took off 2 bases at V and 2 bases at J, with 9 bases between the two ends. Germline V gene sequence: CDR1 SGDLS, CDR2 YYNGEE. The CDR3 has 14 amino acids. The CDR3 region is CASSVFGDTDTQYF. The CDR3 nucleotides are TGTGCCAGCAGCGTTTTTGGAGACACAGATACGCAGTATTTT.

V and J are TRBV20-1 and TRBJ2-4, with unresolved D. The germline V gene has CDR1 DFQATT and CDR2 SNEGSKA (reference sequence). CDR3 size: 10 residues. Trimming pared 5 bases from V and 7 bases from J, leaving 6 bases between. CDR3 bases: TGCAGTGCTTCAGCGAACATTCAGTACTTC. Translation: CSASANIQYF.

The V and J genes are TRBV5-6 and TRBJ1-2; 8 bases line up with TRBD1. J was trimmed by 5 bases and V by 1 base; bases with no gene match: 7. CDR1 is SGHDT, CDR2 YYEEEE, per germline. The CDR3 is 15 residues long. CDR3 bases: TGTGCCAGCAGCTTGCTGACAGGGGTAGGTTATGGCTACACCTTC. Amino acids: CASSLLTGVGYGYTF.

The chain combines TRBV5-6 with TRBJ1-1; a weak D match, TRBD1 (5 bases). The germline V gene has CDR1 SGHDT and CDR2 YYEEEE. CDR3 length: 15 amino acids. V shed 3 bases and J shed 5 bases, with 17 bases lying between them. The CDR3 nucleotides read TGTGCCAGCAGCTGGAGGATCGGGGGTCAGACTGAAGCTTTCTTT. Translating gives CASSWRIGGQTEAFF.

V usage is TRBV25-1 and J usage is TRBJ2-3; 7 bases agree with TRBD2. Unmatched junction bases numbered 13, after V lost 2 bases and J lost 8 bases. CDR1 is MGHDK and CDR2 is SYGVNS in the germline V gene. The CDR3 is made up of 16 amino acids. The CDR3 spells CASSEKSGEPTGTQYF. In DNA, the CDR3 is TGTGCCAGCAGTGAAAAAAGCGGGGAACCGACGGGTACGCAGTATTTT.

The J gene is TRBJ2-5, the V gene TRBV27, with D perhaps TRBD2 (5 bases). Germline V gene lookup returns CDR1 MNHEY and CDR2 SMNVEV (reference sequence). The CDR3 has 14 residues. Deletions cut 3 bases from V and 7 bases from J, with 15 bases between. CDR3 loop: CASSLARDLGTQYF. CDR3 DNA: TGTGCCAGCAGTTTGGCGAGGGATCTGGGGACCCAGTACTTC.

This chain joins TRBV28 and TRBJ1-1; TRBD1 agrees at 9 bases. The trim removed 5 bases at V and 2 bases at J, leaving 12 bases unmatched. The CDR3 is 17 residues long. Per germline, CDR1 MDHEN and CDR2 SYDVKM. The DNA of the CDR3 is TGTGCCAGCAGTCCTCCGGGACAGGGTACCCTCAACACTGAAGCTTTCTTT. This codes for CASSPPGQGTLNTEAFF.

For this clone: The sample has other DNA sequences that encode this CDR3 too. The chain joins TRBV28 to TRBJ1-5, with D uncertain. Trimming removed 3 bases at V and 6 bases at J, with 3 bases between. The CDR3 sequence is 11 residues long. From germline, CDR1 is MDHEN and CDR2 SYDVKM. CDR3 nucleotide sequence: TGTGCCAGCAGTTTGGGTCAGCCCCAGCATTTT. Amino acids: CASSLGQPQHF.

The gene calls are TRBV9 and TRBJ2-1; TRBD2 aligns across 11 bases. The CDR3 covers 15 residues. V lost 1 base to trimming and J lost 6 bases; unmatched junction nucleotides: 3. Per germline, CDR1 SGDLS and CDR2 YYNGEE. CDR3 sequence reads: CASSVKTSGVNEQFF. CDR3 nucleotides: TGTGCCAGCAGCGTAAAGACTAGCGGGGTCAATGAGCAGTTCTTC.

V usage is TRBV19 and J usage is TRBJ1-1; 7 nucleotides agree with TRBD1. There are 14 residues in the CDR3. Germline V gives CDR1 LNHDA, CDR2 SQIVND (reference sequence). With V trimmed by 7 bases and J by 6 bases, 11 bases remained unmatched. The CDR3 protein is CASKPIQGRSEAFF. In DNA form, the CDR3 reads TGTGCCAGTAAGCCTATACAGGGGCGATCTGAAGCTTTCTTT.

CDR3 residues: CASSLQSRITEAFF. The CDR3 DNA reads as TGTGCCAGCAGCTTACAATCCCGGATAACTGAAGCTTTCTTT. The chain employs TRBV7-2 and TRBJ1-1, with D uncertain. Germline V gene data show CDR1 as SGHTA and CDR2 as FQGNSA. V was clipped by 2 bases and J by 5 bases, with 12 bases between them. The CDR3 length is 14 residues.

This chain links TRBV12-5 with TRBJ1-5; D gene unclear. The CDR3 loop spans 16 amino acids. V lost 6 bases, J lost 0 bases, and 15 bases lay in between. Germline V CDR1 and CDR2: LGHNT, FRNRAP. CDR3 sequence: CASGPTQQYSNQPQHF. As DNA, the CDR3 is TGTGCTAGTGGCCCCACCCAGCAGTATAGCAATCAGCCCCAGCATTTT.

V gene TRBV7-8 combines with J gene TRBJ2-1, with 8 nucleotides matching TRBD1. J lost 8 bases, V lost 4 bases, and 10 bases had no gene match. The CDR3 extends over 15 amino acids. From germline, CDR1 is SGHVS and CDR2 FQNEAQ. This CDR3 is CASSSTAGGRDEQFF. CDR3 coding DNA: TGTGCCAGCAGCTCTACAGCAGGGGGCCGGGATGAGCAGTTCTTC. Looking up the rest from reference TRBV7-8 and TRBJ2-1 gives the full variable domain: GAGVSQSPRYKVAKRGQDVALRCDPISGHVSLFWYQQALGQGPEFLTYFQNEAQLDKSGLPSDRFFAERPEGSVSTLKIQRTQQEDSAVYLCASSSTAGGRDEQFFGPGTRLTVL.